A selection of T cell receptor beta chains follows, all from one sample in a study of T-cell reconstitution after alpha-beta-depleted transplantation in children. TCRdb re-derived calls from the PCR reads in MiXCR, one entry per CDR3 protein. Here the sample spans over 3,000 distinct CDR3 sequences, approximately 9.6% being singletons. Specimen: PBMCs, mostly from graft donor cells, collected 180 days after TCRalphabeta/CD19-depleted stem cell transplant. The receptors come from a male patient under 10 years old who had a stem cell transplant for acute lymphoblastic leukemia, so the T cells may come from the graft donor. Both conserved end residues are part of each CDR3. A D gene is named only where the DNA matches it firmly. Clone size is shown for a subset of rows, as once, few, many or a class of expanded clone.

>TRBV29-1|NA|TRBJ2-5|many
TGCAGCGTTGGCCGACGCGGGGAGACCCAGTACTTC
CSVGRRGETQYF
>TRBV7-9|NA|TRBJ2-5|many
TGTGCCAGCAGCACAGGACGGCTCTTCCTCTATCAAGAGACCCAGTACTTC
CASSTGRLFLYQETQYF
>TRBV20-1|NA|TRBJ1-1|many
TGCAGTGCTAGAGCACCCTCGGGCAGAAACACTGAAGCTTTCTTT
CSARAPSGRNTEAFF
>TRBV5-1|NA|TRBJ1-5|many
TGCGCCAGCAGCTTGAGCCCGGGTAGCAATCAGCCCCAGCATTTT
CASSLSPGSNQPQHF
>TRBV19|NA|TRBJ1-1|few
TGTGCCAGTAGTAGTCCAGGCCTCCCAATGAACACTGAAGCTTTCTTT
CASSSPGLPMNTEAFF
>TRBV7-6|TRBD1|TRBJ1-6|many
TGTGCCAGCAGCCCAACTGACAGGGATTCACCCCTCCACTTT
CASSPTDRDSPLHF
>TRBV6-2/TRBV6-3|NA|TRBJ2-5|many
TGTGCCAGCAGGGGCCCGGTCCAAGAGACCCAGTACTTC
CASRGPVQETQYF
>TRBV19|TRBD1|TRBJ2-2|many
TGTGCCAGTAGTAGGACAGGGACGGGCACCGGGGAGCTGTTTTTT
CASSRTGTGTGELFF
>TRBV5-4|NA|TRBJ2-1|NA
TGTGCCAGCAGCTTGAACACGGGTAGGGATGAGCAGTTCTTC
CASSLNTGRDEQFF
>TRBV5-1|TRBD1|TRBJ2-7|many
TGCGCCAGCAGCTCAGGGGGCTACGAGCAGTACTTC
CASSSGGYEQYF
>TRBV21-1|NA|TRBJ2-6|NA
TGTGCCAGCAGCAAAGATAGGGCAGGGAAGAGCACTGGGGCCAACGTCCTGACTTTC
CASSKDRAGKSTGANVLTF
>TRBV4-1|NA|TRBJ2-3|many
TGCGCCAGCAGCCAAGGGGTCTGGCTAAATACGCAGTATTTT
CASSQGVWLNTQYF
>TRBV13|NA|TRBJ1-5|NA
TGTGCCATCAGTTTAGGCTCCGGGACTTCTTATAGCAATCAGCCCCAGCATTTT
CAISLGSGTSYSNQPQHF
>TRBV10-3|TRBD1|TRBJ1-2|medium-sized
TGTGCCAGCACCGGGACAGGGAATATGAACTATGGCTACACCTTC
CASTGTGNMNYGYTF
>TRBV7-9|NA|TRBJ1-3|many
TGTGCCAGCAGCTTAGAGGTTGGAAACACCATATATTTT
CASSLEVGNTIYF
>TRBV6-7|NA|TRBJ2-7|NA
TGTGCTAGAAAGGGTGGGGGCCGAACCTATTACGAGCAGTACTTC
CARKGGGRTYYEQYF
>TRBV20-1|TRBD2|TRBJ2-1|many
TGCAGTGCTCAGAGGACTAGCGGGAGGAATGAGCAGTTCTTC
CSAQRTSGRNEQFF
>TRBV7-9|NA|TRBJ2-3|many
TGTGCCAGCAGCTCCCGGGGGCTCACAGATACGCAGTATTTT
CASSSRGLTDTQYF
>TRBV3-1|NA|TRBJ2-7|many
TGTGCCAGCAGCCAACCCCCAAAAAGGTACGAGCAGTACTTC
CASSQPPKRYEQYF
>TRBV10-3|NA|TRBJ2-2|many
TGTGCCATCAACCGGGAGCGACCCGCGAACACCGGGGAGCTGTTTTTT
CAINRERPANTGELFF
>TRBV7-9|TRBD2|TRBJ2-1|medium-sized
TGTGCCAGCAGCTCGAGCGGGACCCACAATGAGCAGTTCTTC
CASSSSGTHNEQFF
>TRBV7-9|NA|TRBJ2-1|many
TGTGCCAGCAGCTTAGAGGCAGGGGACAATGAGCAGTTCTTC
CASSLEAGDNEQFF
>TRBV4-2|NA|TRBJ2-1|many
TGTGCCAGCAGCCAAGAAGAGGGCCGGCGGCAATACAATGAGCAGTTCTTC
CASSQEEGRRQYNEQFF
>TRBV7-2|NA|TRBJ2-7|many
TGTGCCAGCAGCTCCTTTCAGGGTAGGTTCTACGAGCAGTACTTC
CASSSFQGRFYEQYF
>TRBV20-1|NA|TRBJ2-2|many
TGCAGTGCTCCCGGGACAACGAACACCGGGGAGCTGTTTTTT
CSAPGTTNTGELFF
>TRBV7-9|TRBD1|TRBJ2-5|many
TGTGCCAGCACACACGGACGGGGTTCGCGGAAGGGGGCTCGAGAGACCCAGTACTTC
CASTHGRGSRKGARETQYF
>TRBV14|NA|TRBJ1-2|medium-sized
TGTGCCAGCAGCCACCGCGGGACGATCCCCACCTTC
CASSHRGTIPTF
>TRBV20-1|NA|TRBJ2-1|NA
TGCAGTGCTAGAGATATCGAGACAATGAGATACAATGAGCAGTTCTTC
CSARDIETMRYNEQFF
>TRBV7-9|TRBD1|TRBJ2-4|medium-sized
TGTGCCAGCAGCCGCAGGGGGCAGGTTCCGAAAAACATTCAGTACTTC
CASSRRGQVPKNIQYF
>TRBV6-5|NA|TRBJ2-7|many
TGTGCCAGCAAAACAGGAGTCGAGCAGTACTTC
CASKTGVEQYF
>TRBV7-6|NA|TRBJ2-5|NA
TGTGCCAGCAGCTATGGGGTTGAGGAGACCCAGTACTTC
CASSYGVEETQYF
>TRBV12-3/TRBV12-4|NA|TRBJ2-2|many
TGTGCCAGCAGTTTTGCCAGGGATGGGACCGGGGAGCTGTTTTTT
CASSFARDGTGELFF
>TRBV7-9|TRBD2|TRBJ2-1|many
TGTGCCAGCAGCTCCAGCGGGAGTCGGAATGAGCAGTTCTTC
CASSSSGSRNEQFF
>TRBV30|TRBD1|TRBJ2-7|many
TGTGCCTGGTCCAGGGGGCTATCCTACGAGCAGTACTTC
CAWSRGLSYEQYF
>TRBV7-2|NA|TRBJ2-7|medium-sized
TGTGCCAGCAGCGTAGATTCCTTGTCCTACGAGCAGTACTTC
CASSVDSLSYEQYF
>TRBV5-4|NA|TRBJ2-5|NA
TGTGCCAGCAGCCGAAGCCGAGGACAGACCCAAGAGACCCAGTACTTC
CASSRSRGQTQETQYF
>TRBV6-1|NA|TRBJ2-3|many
TGTGCCAGCAGTGCCTTATCGGACGAGATGGGCACAGATACGCAGTATTTT
CASSALSDEMGTDTQYF
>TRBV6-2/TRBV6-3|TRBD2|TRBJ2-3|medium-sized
TGTGCCAGCGGACATAGCGGGAGGGCAGATACGCAGTATTTT
CASGHSGRADTQYF
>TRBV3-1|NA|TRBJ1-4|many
TGTGCCAGCAGCCAAGATTACCAGCCAGAAAAACTGTTTTTT
CASSQDYQPEKLFF
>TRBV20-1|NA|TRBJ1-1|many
TGCAGTGCTAGAGGGGGACACATGAACACTGAAGCTTTCTTT
CSARGGHMNTEAFF
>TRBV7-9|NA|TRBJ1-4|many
TGTGCCAGCAGCCCCCGCGGGCTAGGCGAAAAACTGTTTTTT
CASSPRGLGEKLFF
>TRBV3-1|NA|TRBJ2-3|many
TGTGCCAGCAGGTCCAACTTCGGCGTCTCAGATACGCAGTATTTT
CASRSNFGVSDTQYF
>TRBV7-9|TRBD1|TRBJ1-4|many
TGTGCCAGCAGCTGGACAGGGCTTAATGAAAAACTGTTTTTT
CASSWTGLNEKLFF
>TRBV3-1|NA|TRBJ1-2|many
TGTGCCAGCAGCCCGGCCCGGACAGAAAACTATGGCTACACCTTC
CASSPARTENYGYTF
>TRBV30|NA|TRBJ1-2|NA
TGTGCCTGGGAAGTTGGGGATGGCTACACCTTC
CAWEVGDGYTF
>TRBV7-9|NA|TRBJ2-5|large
TGTGCCAGCAGCTTGTTCCAAGAGACCCAGTACTTC
CASSLFQETQYF
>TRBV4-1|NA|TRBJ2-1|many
TGCGCCAGCAGCCAAGACGACTCCCCCGACTGGAATGAGCAGTTCTTC
CASSQDDSPDWNEQFF
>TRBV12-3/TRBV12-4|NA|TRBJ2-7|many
TGTGCCAGCAGTTTAAAGGGGTACGACGAGCAGTACTTC
CASSLKGYDEQYF
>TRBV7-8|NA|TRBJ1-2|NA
TGTGCCAGCAGCTTAGCGGGGGGTAGCTATGGCTACACCTTC
CASSLAGGSYGYTF
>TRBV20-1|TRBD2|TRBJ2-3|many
TGCAGTGCTAGAGCCACTAGCGGGAGGGAGGCAGATACGCAGTATTTT
CSARATSGREADTQYF